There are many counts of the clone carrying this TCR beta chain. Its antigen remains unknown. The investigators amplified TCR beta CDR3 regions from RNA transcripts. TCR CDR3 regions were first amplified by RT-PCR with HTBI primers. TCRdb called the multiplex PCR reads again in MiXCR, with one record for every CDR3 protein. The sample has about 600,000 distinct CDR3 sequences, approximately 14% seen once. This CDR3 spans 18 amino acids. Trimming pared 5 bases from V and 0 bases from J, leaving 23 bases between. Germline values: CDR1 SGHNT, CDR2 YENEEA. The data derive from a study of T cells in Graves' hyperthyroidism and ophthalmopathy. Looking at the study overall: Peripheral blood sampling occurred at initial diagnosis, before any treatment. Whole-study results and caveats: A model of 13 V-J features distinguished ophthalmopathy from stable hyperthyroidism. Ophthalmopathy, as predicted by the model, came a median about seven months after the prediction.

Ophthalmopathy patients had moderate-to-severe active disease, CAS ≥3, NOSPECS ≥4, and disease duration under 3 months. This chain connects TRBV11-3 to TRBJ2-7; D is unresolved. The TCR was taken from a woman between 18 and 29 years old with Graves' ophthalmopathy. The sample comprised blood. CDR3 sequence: CASSPPAKTHLPSYEQYF. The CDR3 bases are TGTGCCAGCAGCCCTCCCGCGAAGACTCACCTACCCTCCTACGAGCAGTACTTC.